This TCR beta chain was retrieved from a study of T cell responses to AZD1222 COVID-19 vaccine. CDR1 is SGHTA, CDR2 FQGNSA, per germline. V gave up 3 bases and J gave up 7 bases, with 6 bases separating them. The length of the CDR3 is 12 residues. Both about-4-week and about-12-week second-dose recipients were combined. Of note for this clone: Antigen: not known.

Assay: immunoSEQ multiplex PCR; the TCRdb copy retains only in-frame clones and omits some. The table has about 90,000 clones, around 85% seen once. Overall study results and limits: Females made up more of the donors, who were largely white British, and clonal diversity may have come out too low.

V and J are TRBV7-2 and TRBJ2-2; D uncertain. Source: peripheral blood, taken 28 days after the second AZD1222 dose. This sequence was found in an adult who received the AZD1222 COVID-19 vaccine. Here the CDR3 reads CASSFIGGELFF. CDR3 coding DNA: TGTGCCAGCAGCTTTATTGGCGGGGAGCTGTTTTTT.